This paragraph reports one T cell receptor beta chain. Its target is not known. The data belong to a study of identical twins. All donors were healthy, and all were Caucasian. MiXCR was run by TCRdb on the 5' RACE reads, yielding one entry per CDR3 protein. This sample carries roughly 1.6 million distinct CDR3 sequences, more than 30% of them seen once, and the ten largest clones take 0.25% to 0.3%. Looked up from germline, CDR1 is SGHRS and CDR2 is YFSETQ. The CDR3 sequence is 15 residues long. Trimming took 2 bases from V and 8 from J; bases not matched to a gene: 6. General study results and limits: Models underestimated how often monozygotic twins shared out-of-frame TCR alpha. An excess of low generation probability was shown by twin-shared out-of-frame alpha sequences.

The genes are TRBV5-1 and TRBJ2-3; 12 bases are shared with TRBD2. The receptor was isolated from a newborn girl in good health. Sequenced: cord blood. CDR3 DNA: TGCGCCAGCAGCTTAGAGGCTAGCGGGGGGGTTACGCAGTATTTT. It specifies CASSLEASGGVTQYF.